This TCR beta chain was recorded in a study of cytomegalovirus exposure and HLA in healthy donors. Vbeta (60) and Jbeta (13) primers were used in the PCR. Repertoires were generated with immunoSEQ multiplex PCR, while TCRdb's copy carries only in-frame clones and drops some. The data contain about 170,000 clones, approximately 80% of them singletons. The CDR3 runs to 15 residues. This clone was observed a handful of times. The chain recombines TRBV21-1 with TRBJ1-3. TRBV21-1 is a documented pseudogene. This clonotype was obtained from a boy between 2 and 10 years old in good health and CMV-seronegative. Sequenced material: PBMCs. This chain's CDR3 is CASRPRQRQLNTIYF. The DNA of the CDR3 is TGTGCCAGCAGGCCGCGGCAGCGCCAGTTGAACACCATATATTTT.